This entry describes one T cell receptor beta chain. In the source study's methods: Amplification of reference gene primers provided the estimated nucleated cell counts. Sequencing was performed with immunoSEQ multiplex PCR; in TCRdb, only in-frame clones are kept and a portion is missing. From that table come the V and J calls and clone size; the DNA was used to work out D and trimming. The profile covers over 75,000 clones, with about nine tenths appearing a single time and less than 2% taken by the ten largest. The data are from a study of blood T cell repertoires in COVID-19. The germline V gene has CDR1 SGHNT and CDR2 YENEEA. There are 16 residues in the CDR3. V lost 1 base and J lost 5; bases outside the gene matches: 7.

The source material was peripheral blood. This TCR was recovered from a human donor with active COVID-19. The donor label of this sample is uncertain. The chain couples TRBV11-3 to TRBJ2-3, with 9 bases that match TRBD1. CDR3 amino acids: CASSLGQQGAEDTQYF. DNA for the CDR3: TGTGCCAGCAGCTTAGGGCAACAGGGGGCGGAAGATACGCAGTATTTT.